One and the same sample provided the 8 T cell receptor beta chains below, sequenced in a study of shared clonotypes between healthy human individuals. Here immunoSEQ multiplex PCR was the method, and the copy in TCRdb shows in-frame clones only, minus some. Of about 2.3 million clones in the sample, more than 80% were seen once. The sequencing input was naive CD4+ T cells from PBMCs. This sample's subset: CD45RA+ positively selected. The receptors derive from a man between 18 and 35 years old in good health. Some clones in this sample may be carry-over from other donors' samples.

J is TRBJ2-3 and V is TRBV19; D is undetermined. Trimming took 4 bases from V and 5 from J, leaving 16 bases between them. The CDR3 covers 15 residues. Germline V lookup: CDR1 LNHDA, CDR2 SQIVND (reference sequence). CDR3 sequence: CASSTIRINGDTQYF. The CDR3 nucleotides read TGTGCCAGTAGTACCATCCGGATCAATGGAGATACGCAGTATTTT.

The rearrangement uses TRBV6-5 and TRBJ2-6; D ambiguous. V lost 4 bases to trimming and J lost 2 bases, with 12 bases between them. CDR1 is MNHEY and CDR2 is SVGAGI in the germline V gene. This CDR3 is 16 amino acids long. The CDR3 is CASSSAASPGANVLTF. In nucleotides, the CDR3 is TGTGCCAGCAGTTCCGCTGCCTCCCCTGGGGCCAACGTCCTGACTTTC.

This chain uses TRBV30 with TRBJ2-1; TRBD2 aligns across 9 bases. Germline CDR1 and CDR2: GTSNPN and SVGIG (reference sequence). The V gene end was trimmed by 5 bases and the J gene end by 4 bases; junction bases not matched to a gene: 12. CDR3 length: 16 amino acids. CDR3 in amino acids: CAWSEWEREVYNEQFF. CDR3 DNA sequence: TGTGCCTGGTCCGAGTGGGAGCGGGAGGTGTACAATGAGCAGTTCTTC.

This CDR3 is CASMRRVPAFF. For the CDR3, the DNA is TGTGCCAGCATGAGGCGGGTGCCAGCTTTCTTT. The chain links TRBV28 to TRBJ1-1, with D uncertain. From germline, CDR1 is MDHEN and CDR2 SYDVKM. The CDR3 is 11 amino acids. Trimming took off 7 bases at V and 10 bases at J, with 13 bases between the two ends. Combining the CDR3 with reference TRBV28 and TRBJ1-1 gives the whole variable domain DVKVTQSSRYLVKRTGEKVFLECVQDMDHENMFWYRQDPGLGLRLIYFSYDVKMKEKGDIPEGYSVSREKKERFSLILESASTNQTSMYLCASMRRVPAFFGQGTRLTVV.

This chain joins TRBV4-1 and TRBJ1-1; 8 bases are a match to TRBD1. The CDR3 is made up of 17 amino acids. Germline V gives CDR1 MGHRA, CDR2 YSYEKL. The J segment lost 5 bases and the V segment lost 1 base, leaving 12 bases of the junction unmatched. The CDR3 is CASSQAGLAGGETEAFF. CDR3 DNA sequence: TGCGCCAGCAGCCAAGCCGGGTTGGCAGGGGGCGAGACTGAAGCTTTCTTT.

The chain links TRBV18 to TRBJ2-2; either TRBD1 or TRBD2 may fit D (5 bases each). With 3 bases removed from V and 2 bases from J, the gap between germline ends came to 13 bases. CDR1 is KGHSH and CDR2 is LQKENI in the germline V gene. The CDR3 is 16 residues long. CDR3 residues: CASSPSRGPNTGELFF. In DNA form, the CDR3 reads TGTGCCAGCTCACCGTCTAGGGGACCCAACACCGGGGAGCTGTTTTTT.

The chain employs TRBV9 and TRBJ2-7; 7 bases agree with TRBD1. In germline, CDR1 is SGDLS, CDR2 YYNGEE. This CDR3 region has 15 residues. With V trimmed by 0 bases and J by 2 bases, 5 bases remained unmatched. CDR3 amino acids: CASSVGATGTYEQYF. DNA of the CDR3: TGTGCCAGCAGCGTAGGGGCGACAGGGACCTACGAGCAGTACTTC.

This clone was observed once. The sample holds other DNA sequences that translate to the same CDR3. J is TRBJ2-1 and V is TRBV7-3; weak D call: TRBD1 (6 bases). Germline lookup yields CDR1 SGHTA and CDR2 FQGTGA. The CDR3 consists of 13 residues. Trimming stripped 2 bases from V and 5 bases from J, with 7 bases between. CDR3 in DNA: TGTGCCAGCAGCTTAGACAGGAACAATGAGCAGTTCTTC. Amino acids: CASSLDRNNEQFF.